The present T cell receptor beta chain was sequenced within a study of cytomegalovirus exposure and HLA in healthy donors. Findings and caveats of the study: The study listed about 150 cytomegalovirus-associated TCR beta chains. Roughly uniform sequencing depth across donors was assumed, possibly incorrectly. Most of the CMV-associated TCR beta chains (in a later analysis) appeared to be HLA-restricted.

Primers for the PCR totalled 60 Vbeta and 13 Jbeta. Profiled with immunoSEQ multiplex PCR; TCRdb holds only in-frame clones, not every one. Here the sample spans fewer than 140,000 clones, 75% being singletons. Healthy bone marrow donors supplied every sample. As regards this clone: Its target is not known.

Unmatched junction bases numbered 1, after V lost 3 bases and J lost 0 bases. CDR3 length: 14 amino acids. Germline lookup yields CDR1 SGHTA and CDR2 FQGNSA. The chain has TRBV7-2 and TRBJ1-2, with TRBD1 matching 7 bases. The sequencing input was PBMCs. The sequence was obtained from a man in his forties or fifties in good health and CMV-seronegative. CDR3 coding DNA: TGTGCCAGCAGCTTCGGGACAGCTAACTATGGCTACACCTTC. The encoded protein is CASSFGTANYGYTF.